This is a list of T cell receptor beta chains from one sample in a study of cytomegalovirus exposure and HLA in healthy donors. Sequencing was performed with immunoSEQ multiplex PCR; in TCRdb, only in-frame clones are kept and a portion is missing. The repertoire holds about 250,000 clones, with about 85% as singletons. The sample taken for sequencing was PBMCs. The receptor source for this set is a girl aged 2-10 years in good health and CMV-seronegative. The CDR3 runs from the conserved cysteine through the conserved F or W. A D gene is named only where the DNA matches it firmly. Clone size is shown for a subset of rows, as once, few, many or a class of expanded clone.

v_gene,d_gene,abundance,j_gene,CDR3nt,CDR3aa
TRBV20-1,.,few,TRBJ2-1,TGCAGTGCTAGACAGAATGAGCAGTTCTTC,CSARQNEQFF
TRBV5-1,.,.,TRBJ1-1,TGCGCCAGCAGCTTGGAAAGTGGGCGGGGCACTGAAGCTTTCTTT,CASSLESGRGTEAFF
TRBV7-3,.,.,TRBJ2-5,TGTGCCAGCAGCTTGGGAGGACCGGGGATCCAAGAGACCCAGTACTTC,CASSLGGPGIQETQYF
TRBV7-9,TRBD1,once,TRBJ1-4,TGTGCCAGCAGCTCCCTGACAGGGGCGGTTGAAAAACTGTTTTTT,CASSSLTGAVEKLFF
TRBV28,TRBD2,.,TRBJ2-5,TGTGCCAGCAGGGGACTAGCGGGAGTATTGGGGACCCAGTACTTC,CASRGLAGVLGTQYF
TRBV5-4,.,.,TRBJ2-7,TGTGCCAGCAGCTTGGGGCCGGGACTCCCGGCCGAGCAGTACTTC,CASSLGPGLPAEQYF
TRBV19,TRBD2,.,TRBJ2-5,TGTGCCAGTAGTAGGGACCCTAGCGGGAGTCAAGAGACCCAGTACTTC,CASSRDPSGSQETQYF
TRBV4-2,TRBD1,.,TRBJ1-1,TGTGCCAGCAGCCCCCTGCGAGGACAGGCGGACACTGAAGCTTTCTTT,CASSPLRGQADTEAFF
TRBV5-1,TRBD2,.,TRBJ2-3,TGCGCCAGCAGCTTGGGACTAGCGGGAGGGTTCCCAGATACGCAGTATTTT,CASSLGLAGGFPDTQYF
TRBV5-1,TRBD2,.,TRBJ2-3,TGCGCCAGCAACAGCGGGAGTGTATCAGATACGCAGTATTTT,CASNSGSVSDTQYF
TRBV6-5,.,once,TRBJ1-1,TGTGCCAGCAGTTACATGGCGTCAGGGAACACTGAAGCTTTCTTT,CASSYMASGNTEAFF
TRBV11-2,.,.,TRBJ2-3,TGTGCCAGCAGCCCCGGGGCAGCGGGTACGCAGTATTTT,CASSPGAAGTQYF
TRBV5-4,.,.,TRBJ2-7,TGTGCCAGCAGCTTGGGACTGTACGAGCAGTACTTC,CASSLGLYEQYF
TRBV6-5,.,.,TRBJ2-3,TGTGCCAGCAGTTACCGCGGGGGCGCCGCAGATACGCAGTATTTT,CASSYRGGAADTQYF
TRBV6-5,.,.,TRBJ1-1,TGTGCCAGCAGGTGGACACGGAACACTGAAGCTTTCTTT,CASRWTRNTEAFF
TRBV4-1,.,.,TRBJ1-1,TGCGCCAGCAGCCAAGCGGGAACAGCGAGTCTCACGAACACTGAAGCTTTCTTT,CASSQAGTASLTNTEAFF
TRBV18,TRBD1,.,TRBJ2-7,TGTGCCAGCTCACCACTACCATCGGGACAGGGAAGGCCCTACGAGCAGTACTTC,CASSPLPSGQGRPYEQYF